One sample yielded the 17 T cell receptor beta chains listed below, sequenced in a study of lymphopenia after photon versus proton radiotherapy. The repertoire was sequenced with immunoSEQ multiplex PCR; TCRdb's copy has only in-frame clones and lacks some. The sample holds roughly 53,000 clones, more than 70% seen once. This specimen consisted of peripheral blood, obtained from a patient treated with photon-based radiotherapy. The receptors stem from a man aged 45-60 years with gastric cancer.

This rearrangement joins TRBV27 to TRBJ2-3; no reliable D call. This CDR3 is built from 14 residues. V was trimmed by 2 bases and J by 0 bases, leaving 6 bases between them. Germline CDR1 MNHEY, CDR2 SMNVEV (reference sequence). The CDR3 nucleotides read TGTGCCAGCAGTTTAGCGTCGAGCACAGATACGCAGTATTTT. It is translated as CASSLASSTDTQYF.

CDR3 protein: CASRAGWNSNQPQHF. CDR3 nucleotides: TGTGCCAGCAGGGCGGGTTGGAATAGCAATCAGCCCCAGCATTTT. V is TRBV6-5 and J is TRBJ1-5, with D unclear. Germline CDR1 MNHEY, CDR2 SVGAGI. The ends were cut back, 6 bases at V and 0 bases at J, with 12 bases in the middle. The CDR3 totals 15 residues.

The chain joins TRBV14 to TRBJ2-5; 9 nucleotides agree with TRBD1. V lost 4 bases and J lost 6; bases outside the gene matches: 6. CDR3 size: 14 residues. Germline CDR1 and CDR2: SGHDN and FVKESK. The CDR3, as DNA: TGTGCCAGCAGCCTTAACAGGGGGCCGAAGACCCAGTACTTC. This codes for CASSLNRGPKTQYF.

The chain joins TRBV25-1 to TRBJ2-3; no clear D gene. Germline V gene data show CDR1 as MGHDK and CDR2 as SYGVNS. This CDR3 is 15 amino acids long. V gave up 2 bases and J gave up 0 bases, with 9 bases separating them. The CDR3 region is CASSENSLSTDTQYF. Written as DNA, the CDR3 is TGTGCCAGCAGTGAAAACAGCCTGAGCACAGATACGCAGTATTTT.

V usage is TRBV14 and J usage is TRBJ2-7, with D maybe TRBD1 (6 bases). Germline CDR1 and CDR2: SGHDN and FVKESK. Trimming took 6 bases from V and 7 from J, leaving 10 bases between them. The CDR3 has 11 residues. Written as DNA, the CDR3 is TGTGCCAGCAGTCACACAGGGGAGCAGTACTTC. Translating it yields CASSHTGEQYF.

About this clone itself: This sample includes further DNA sequences coding for the same CDR3. This chain links TRBV14 with TRBJ1-2; 10 nucleotides align to TRBD1. The CDR3 contains 13 residues. The germline V gene has CDR1 SGHDN and CDR2 FVKESK. The V and J ends lost 8 bases and 4 bases, in that order; junction bases with no gene match: 4. The CDR3 nucleotides read TGTGCCAGCCAACGGGACAGGGGCTATGGCTACACCTTC. Its protein is CASQRDRGYGYTF.

In its sample, this clone was seen a few times. The CDR3 region is CASRREGPGTEAFF. In DNA form, the CDR3 reads TGTGCCAGCAGAAGGGAGGGCCCGGGGACTGAAGCTTTCTTT. V gene TRBV27 combines with J gene TRBJ1-1; D is uncertain. From germline, CDR1 is MNHEY and CDR2 SMNVEV (reference sequence). Trimming took off 6 bases at V and 5 bases at J, with 16 bases between the two ends. The CDR3 has 14 amino acids.

This chain uses TRBV9 with TRBJ2-1, with 11 bases matching TRBD2. CDR1 and CDR2 (germline): SGDLS, YYNGEE. CDR3 length equals 19 residues. V was pared by 4 bases and J by 15 bases, with 27 bases of the junction left unmatched. CDR3 region: CASSPSDMVAGGPDRGRFF. The CDR3 coding sequence is TGTGCCAGCAGCCCTAGCGATATGGTAGCGGGAGGGCCGGACCGAGGCCGGTTCTTC.

The rearrangement links TRBV9 to TRBJ2-3; possible D gene TRBD2, 6 bases. This CDR3 contains 16 residues. V was trimmed by 0 bases and J by 0 bases, leaving 11 bases between them. Per the germline V gene, CDR1 is SGDLS and CDR2 is YYNGEE. The CDR3 loop is CASSVEGGESTDTQYF. The CDR3 nucleotides are TGTGCCAGCAGCGTAGAGGGCGGGGAAAGCACAGATACGCAGTATTTT. The entire variable domain, with the rest obtained from reference TRBV9 and TRBJ2-3, is as follows: DSGVTQTPKHLITATGQRVTLRCSPRSGDLSVYWYQQSLDQGLQFLIQYYNGEERAKGNILERFSAQQFPDLHSELNLSSLELGDSALYFCASSVEGGESTDTQYFGPGTRLTVL.

The chain carries TRBV4-2 and TRBJ2-3; D perhaps matches TRBD2 (6 bases). Trimming cost V 1 base and J 2 bases, with 13 bases left between them. This CDR3 is built from 16 residues. CDR1 is LGHNA and CDR2 is YNFKEQ in the germline V gene. CDR3 DNA sequence: TGTGCCAGCAGCCAAGGGGTAGCGGTCGCCACAGATACGCAGTATTTT. Its translation is CASSQGVAVATDTQYF.

V and J are TRBV15 and TRBJ2-7; TRBD2 is a possible D gene (6 bases). CDR1 and CDR2 (germline): LNHNV, YYDKDF (reference sequence). Trimming shortened V by 0 bases and J by 5 bases, and 20 bases separated the two germline ends. This CDR3 contains 17 residues. This CDR3 reads CATSRDREAGWGNEQYF. The CDR3 region has the DNA TGTGCCACCAGCAGAGATCGAGAAGCGGGCTGGGGGAACGAGCAGTACTTC.

Written as DNA, the CDR3 is TGTGCCAGCAGCTTAGCAACACCATCCGGCGAGCAGTACTTC. It encodes CASSLATPSGEQYF. The V and J genes are TRBV11-1 and TRBJ2-7, with no clear D. V lost 0 bases and J 6 bases, leaving 12 bases between the germline ends. Germline CDR1 is SGHAT and CDR2 is FQDESV (reference sequence). The CDR3 runs 14 residues.

This clone has just a few counts. V and J are TRBV9 and TRBJ2-1; 8 bases are a match to TRBD2. V shed 2 bases and J 9 bases; nucleotides not matched to a gene: 7. CDR1 and CDR2 from the germline V gene are SGDLS and YYNGEE. This CDR3 contains 14 residues. This CDR3 is CASSVRREVGEQFF. CDR3 in DNA: TGTGCCAGCAGCGTTCGGCGGGAGGTAGGTGAGCAGTTCTTC.

This clone was recorded a few times. The chain uses TRBV10-2 and TRBJ2-5; D might be TRBD1 (6 bases). The CDR3 loop spans 12 amino acids. CDR1 and CDR2 from the germline V gene are WSHSY and SAAADI. Trimming removed 6 bases from V and 5 bases from J, with 10 bases in between. The CDR3 reads CASSPRGETQYF. Here the CDR3 DNA reads TGCGCCAGCAGCCCGAGGGGGGAGACCCAGTACTTC.

DNA for the CDR3: TGTGCCAGTGGTGACAGGGCGGATCAGCCCCAGCATTTT. This encodes CASGDRADQPQHF. The V call is TRBV19, the J call TRBJ1-5; TRBD1 agrees at 7 bases. Per germline, CDR1 LNHDA and CDR2 SQIVND (reference sequence). The CDR3 contains 13 residues. The V and J ends lost 8 bases and 5 bases, in that order; junction bases with no gene match: 6.

CDR3 sequence: CASSQAGRTNEKLFF. The CDR3 DNA follows: TGTGCCAGCAGCCAAGCGGGTAGGACTAATGAAAAACTGTTTTTT. V gene TRBV14 combines with J gene TRBJ1-4; D is ambiguous. The germline V gene has CDR1 SGHDN and CDR2 FVKESK. The CDR3 is 15 amino acids. V gave up 1 base and J gave up 2 bases, with 8 bases separating them.

The gene calls are TRBV7-2 and TRBJ1-1; TRBD1 is a possible D gene (6 bases). Germline CDR1 is SGHTA and CDR2 is FQGNSA. V was shortened by 1 base and J by 4 bases, with 16 bases between the two germline ends. The CDR3 is 16 residues long. The CDR3 sequence is CASSLGGGVRATEAFF. Written as DNA, the CDR3 is TGTGCCAGCAGCTTAGGAGGGGGGGTGAGGGCCACTGAAGCTTTCTTT.